Below, 6 T cell receptor beta chains from the same sample are listed, as sequenced in a study of regulatory T cells in long-lasting Graves disease. The sample's time point: persistent/refractory GD, antithyroid drugs over 5 years with positive TRAb. PBMC RNA served as the TCR library source. Relying on iRepertoire HTBI primers and Arm-PCR of CDR3 regions, the team built TCR beta libraries. One entry per CDR3 protein results from TCRdb running MiXCR on the multiplex PCR reads. The sample lists 700,000 or so distinct CDR3 sequences, around 30% occurring once. The material sequenced was peripheral blood mononuclear cells (PBMCs), taken when the disease was refractory, from a patient treated with antithyroid drugs. These receptors originate from a female donor with Graves disease.

This clonotype was seen more than once but under ten times. V is TRBV15 and J is TRBJ1-2, with D possibly being TRBD1 (6 bases). V dropped 0 bases and J dropped 7 bases, with 9 bases sitting between them. The CDR3 totals 13 residues. Per the germline V gene, CDR1 is LNHNV and CDR2 is YYDKDF (reference sequence). The DNA of the CDR3 is TGTGCCACCAGCAGAGATGGGGGCTTTGGCTACACCTTC. Amino acid sequence: CATSRDGGFGYTF.

This clonotype was counted only a few times. V is TRBV2 and J is TRBJ1-3, with D possibly being TRBD1 (6 bases). The CDR3 length is 13 residues. Germline V gene sequence: CDR1 SNHLY, CDR2 FYNNEI. The V gene lost 6 bases and the J gene lost 2 bases, with 8 bases spanning the gap. CDR3 bases: TGTGCCAGCAGGGACAGCCCTGGAAACACCATATATTTT. Its protein is CASRDSPGNTIYF.

The rearrangement joins TRBV20-1 to TRBJ1-5, with D uncertain. Per the germline V gene, CDR1 is DFQATT and CDR2 is SNEGSKA (reference sequence). Trimming took 3 bases from V and 7 from J, leaving 13 bases between them. CDR3 length: 13 residues. The CDR3 region is CSASFGLGQPQHF. For the CDR3, the DNA is TGCAGTGCTAGTTTTGGCCTGGGACAGCCCCAGCATTTT.

A remark on this clonotype: One end of the junction varies from germline; a read error may be responsible. J is TRBJ1-2 and V is TRBV6-1; TRBD1 matches at 7 bases. Germline V gene lookup returns CDR1 MNHNS and CDR2 SASEGT. The CDR3 has 9 amino acids. The CDR3: CASEGGNAF. The DNA of the CDR3 is TGTGCCAGCGAAGGGGGCAACGCCTTC.

This clonotype was counted between two and nine times. This chain uses TRBV5-5 with TRBJ2-7; 9 bases match TRBD2. The length of the CDR3 is 13 residues. V lost 5 bases, J lost 2 bases, and 2 bases stayed unmatched. Germline CDR1 SGHKS, CDR2 YYEKEE (reference sequence). CDR3 nucleotide sequence: TGTGCCAGCAGTAGCGGGAGTGCCTACGAGCAGTACTTC. This sequence encodes CASSSGSAYEQYF.

The chain links TRBV20-1 to TRBJ2-7; D possibly corresponds to TRBD2 (6 bases). The V end lost 6 bases, the J end lost 4 bases, and 13 bases lay between the germline ends. This CDR3 has 12 residues. CDR1 is DFQATT and CDR2 is SNEGSKA in the germline V gene (reference sequence). CDR3 in amino acids: CSALAPGYEQYF. In nucleotides, the CDR3 is TGCAGTGCCCTAGCGCCGGGGTACGAGCAGTACTTC.